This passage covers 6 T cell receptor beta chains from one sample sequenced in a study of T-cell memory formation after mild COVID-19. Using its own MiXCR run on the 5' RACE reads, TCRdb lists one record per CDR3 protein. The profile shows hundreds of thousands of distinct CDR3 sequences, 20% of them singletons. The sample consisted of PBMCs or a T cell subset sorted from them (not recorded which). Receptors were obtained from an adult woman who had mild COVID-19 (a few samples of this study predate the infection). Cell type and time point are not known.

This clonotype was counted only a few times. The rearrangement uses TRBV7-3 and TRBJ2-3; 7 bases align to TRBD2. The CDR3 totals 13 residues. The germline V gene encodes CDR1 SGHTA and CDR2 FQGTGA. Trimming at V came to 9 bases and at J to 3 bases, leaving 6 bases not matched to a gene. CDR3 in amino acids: CASKAGVTDTQYF. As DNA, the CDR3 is TGTGCCAGTAAGGCGGGAGTTACAGATACGCAGTATTTT.

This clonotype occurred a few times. The CDR3 protein is CASSLGLDFGANVLTF. The CDR3 DNA sequence: TGTGCCAGCAGCTTGGGGTTGGACTTTGGGGCCAACGTCCTGACTTTC. The chain employs TRBV5-4 and TRBJ2-6, with D possibly being TRBD2 (5 bases). Germline V CDR1 and CDR2: SGHNT, YYREEE (reference sequence). The V and J ends lost 0 bases and 3 bases respectively, with 10 bases between them. The length of the CDR3 is 16 residues. Together with reference TRBV5-4 and TRBJ2-6, the CDR3 gives the full variable domain: ETGVTQSPTHLIKTRGQQVTLRCSSQSGHNTVSWYQQALGQGPQFIFQYYREEENGRGNFPPRFSGLQFPNYSSELNVNALELDDSALYLCASSLGLDFGANVLTFGAGSRLTVL.

CDR3 region: CSAPGAFF. As DNA, the CDR3 is TGCAGTGCTCCGGGGGCTTTCTTT. J is TRBJ1-1 and V is TRBV20-1; D uncertain. V was trimmed by 5 bases and J by 11 bases, leaving 6 bases between them. Germline V gene data show CDR1 as DFQATT and CDR2 as SNEGSKA (reference sequence). The CDR3 extends over 8 amino acids.

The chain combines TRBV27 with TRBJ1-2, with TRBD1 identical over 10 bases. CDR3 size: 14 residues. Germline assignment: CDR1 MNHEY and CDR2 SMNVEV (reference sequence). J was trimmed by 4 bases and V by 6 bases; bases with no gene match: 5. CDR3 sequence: CASSGTGARYGYTF. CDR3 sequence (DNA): TGTGCCAGCAGCGGGACAGGGGCCCGCTATGGCTACACCTTC.

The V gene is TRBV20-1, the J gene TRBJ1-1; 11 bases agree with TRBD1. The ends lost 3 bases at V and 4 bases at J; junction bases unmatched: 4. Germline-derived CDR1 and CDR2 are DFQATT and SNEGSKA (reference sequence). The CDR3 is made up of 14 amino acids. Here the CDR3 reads CSARRDRGSTEAFF. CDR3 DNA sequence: TGCAGTGCTAGGAGGGACAGGGGGAGCACTGAAGCTTTCTTT.

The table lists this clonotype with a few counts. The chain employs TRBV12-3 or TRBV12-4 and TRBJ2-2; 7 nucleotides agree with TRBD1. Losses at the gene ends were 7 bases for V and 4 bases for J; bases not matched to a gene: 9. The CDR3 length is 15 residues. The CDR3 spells CASTQSGQSTGELFF. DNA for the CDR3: TGTGCCAGCACCCAGTCGGGACAGAGCACCGGGGAGCTGTTTTTT.